These 16 T cell receptor beta chains were sequenced from one sample in a study of OX40 agonist ivuxolimab in advanced cancers. Profiling relied on immunoSEQ multiplex PCR, and the TCRdb table lists in-frame clones only, not all of them. The sample carries 60,000 to 95,000 clones, less than 90% recorded once. This material consisted of CD4+ or CD8+ T cells sorted from blood, taken in a trial of the OX40 agonist ivuxolimab. All receptors derive from an adult with an advanced solid tumor such as melanoma, head and neck, liver or kidney cancer.

The chain joins TRBV15 to TRBJ1-1; D gene uncertain. Germline loops: CDR1 LNHNV, CDR2 YYDKDF (reference sequence). The CDR3 is 14 residues long. The V end was cut by 0 bases, the J end by 5 bases, with 10 bases between. The CDR3 DNA is TGTGCCACCAGCAGAGATCGGAGAGGTACTGAAGCTTTCTTT. It yields the protein CATSRDRRGTEAFF.

This rearrangement joins TRBV11-2 to TRBJ1-1; D not resolved. The V gene's germline CDR1 is SGHAT and CDR2 FQNNGV. The CDR3 length is 14 residues. Trimming left V 5 bases short and J 2 bases short, with 12 bases between. The DNA for the CDR3 is TGTGCCAGCAGCCCATCACCTACCAACACTGAAGCTTTCTTT. Protein: CASSPSPTNTEAFF.

The J gene is TRBJ1-4, the V gene TRBV18; 9 positions agree with TRBD1. The CDR3 sequence is 14 residues long. V gave up 0 bases and J gave up 7 bases; unmatched junction bases: 0. Germline CDR1 reads KGHSH; CDR2 reads LQKENI. The CDR3 bases are TGTGCCAGCTCACCACCGGACAGGGGTGAAAAACTGTTTTTT. Protein sequence: CASSPPDRGEKLFF.

V and J are TRBV14 and TRBJ2-6; D gene unclear. V gave up 5 bases and J gave up 0 bases, with 2 bases separating them. This CDR3 has 13 amino acids. Germline V gene sequence: CDR1 SGHDN, CDR2 FVKESK. The DNA of the CDR3 is TGTGCCAGCAGCGTCTCTGGGGCCAACGTCCTGACTTTC. Its translation: CASSVSGANVLTF. Complete variable domain (other parts from reference TRBV14 and TRBJ2-6): EAGVTQFPSHSVIEKGQTVTLRCDPISGHDNLYWYRRVMGKEIKFLLHFVKESKQDESGMPNNRFLAERTGGTYSTLKVQPAELEDSGVYFCASSVSGANVLTFGAGSRLTVL.

With regard to this clone: One junction end does not reproduce the germline sequence, and a read error may be involved. The chain carries TRBV7-9 and TRBJ2-1; no clear D. Germline loops: CDR1 SEHNR, CDR2 FQNEAQ (reference sequence). The CDR3 runs to 11 residues. The CDR3 region is CASSSDNEQFF. As DNA, the CDR3 is TGTGCCAGCAGCTCCGACAATGAGCAGTTCTTC.

Concerning this clone: The same CDR3 also results from other DNA sequences found in this sample. The V and J genes are TRBV5-4 and TRBJ2-5, with TRBD1 matching 9 bases. The CDR3 is made up of 15 amino acids. The ends lost 4 bases at V and 5 bases at J; junction bases unmatched: 9. Germline CDR1 reads SGHNT; CDR2 reads YYREEE (reference sequence). The CDR3 loop is CASSPPGQGRETQYF. The CDR3 nucleotides read TGTGCCAGCAGCCCCCCGGGACAGGGAAGGGAGACCCAGTACTTC. Combining the CDR3 with reference TRBV5-4 and TRBJ2-5 gives the whole variable domain ETGVTQSPTHLIKTRGQQVTLRCSSQSGHNTVSWYQQALGQGPQFIFQYYREEENGRGNFPPRFSGLQFPNYSSELNVNALELDDSALYLCASSPPGQGRETQYFGPGTRLLVL.

This clone is a singleton in its sample. This chain links TRBV5-4 with TRBJ2-1, with D tentatively TRBD1 or TRBD2 (5 bases each). The germline V gene encodes CDR1 SGHNT and CDR2 YYREEE (reference sequence). Trimming shortened V by 4 bases and J by 7 bases, and 18 bases separated the two germline ends. The CDR3 totals 15 residues. The CDR3 bases are TGTGCCAGCAGCATACCGGGACCAACAAGAAATGAGCAGTTCTTC. Protein product: CASSIPGPTRNEQFF.

This chain links TRBV10-3 with TRBJ2-7, with a possible D match to TRBD2 (6 bases). Trimming removed 6 bases at V and 3 bases at J, with 12 bases between. Germline V gene lookup returns CDR1 ENHRY and CDR2 SYGVKD. This CDR3 is built from 13 residues. The CDR3 spells CAISPQGGYEQYF. The CDR3, as DNA: TGTGCCATCAGCCCCCAGGGAGGCTACGAGCAGTACTTC.

As DNA, the CDR3 is TGTGCCAGCAGCTTAGGGGACCTCTACGAGCAGTACTTC. Protein product: CASSLGDLYEQYF. The chain couples TRBV11-2 to TRBJ2-7, with D tentatively TRBD1 or TRBD2 (5 bases each). The CDR3 contains 13 residues. Looked up from germline, CDR1 is SGHAT and CDR2 is FQNNGV. V was shortened by 1 base and J by 3 bases, with 7 bases between the two germline ends.

This chain links TRBV5-5 with TRBJ1-1; 8 bases agree with TRBD1. From germline, CDR1 is SGHKS and CDR2 YYEKEE (reference sequence). Trimming at V came to 4 bases and at J to 2 bases, leaving 7 bases not matched to a gene. The CDR3 covers 15 residues. The chain's CDR3 is CASSPWGTGNTEAFF. The CDR3 DNA is TGTGCCAGCAGCCCGTGGGGGACAGGTAACACTGAAGCTTTCTTT. Based on the CDR3 plus reference TRBV5-5 and TRBJ1-1, the full variable domain is DAGVTQSPTHLIKTRGQQVTLRCSPISGHKSVSWYQQVLGQGPQFIFQYYEKEERGRGNFPDRFSARQFPNYSSELNVNALLLGDSALYLCASSPWGTGNTEAFFGQGTRLTVV.

V gene TRBV6-6 combines with J gene TRBJ2-7; weak D call: TRBD2 (5 bases). The CDR3 sequence is 13 residues long. Per germline, CDR1 MNHNY and CDR2 SVGAGI (reference sequence). V gave up 7 bases and J gave up 4 bases, with 14 bases separating them. CDR3 coding DNA: TGTGCCAGCACTAGCTTCCCAAGTTACGAGCAGTACTTC. It translates to CASTSFPSYEQYF.

The chain recombines TRBV7-2 with TRBJ1-1; 8 nucleotides agree with TRBD1. The ends lost 3 bases at V and 1 base at J; junction bases unmatched: 7. This CDR3 is 16 amino acids long. The germline gives CDR1 SGHTA, CDR2 FQGNSA. CDR3 sequence (DNA): TGTGCCAGCAGCTTGGGGGCAGGGGGCTCGAACACTGAAGCTTTCTTT. Translation gives CASSLGAGGSNTEAFF.

This clone was picked up a small number of times. The V and J genes are TRBV5-6 and TRBJ2-7; D is unresolved. Germline CDR1 is SGHDT and CDR2 is YYEEEE. V gave up 4 bases and J gave up 3 bases, with 5 bases separating them. The CDR3 length is 11 residues. The CDR3 coding sequence is TGTGCCAGCAGCCGTGGCTACGAGCAGTACTTC. Protein product: CASSRGYEQYF.

The chain has TRBV6-5 and TRBJ2-7, with TRBD1 identical over 10 bases. V shed 2 bases and J 3 bases; nucleotides not matched to a gene: 4. The CDR3 runs to 15 residues. Germline CDR1 reads MNHEY; CDR2 reads SVGAGI. The CDR3 loop is CASSYDGQGVYEQYF. Here the CDR3 DNA reads TGTGCCAGCAGTTACGATGGACAGGGGGTCTACGAGCAGTACTTC.

J is TRBJ2-5 and V is TRBV6-1; TRBD1 or TRBD2 may be the D gene (5 bases each). Trimming shortened V by 7 bases and J by 5 bases, and 20 bases separated the two germline ends. The CDR3 is 15 amino acids. Germline CDR1 MNHNS, CDR2 SASEGT. CDR3 sequence reads: CASTLLVGERETQYF. The CDR3 DNA is TGTGCCAGCACCCTCCTGGTAGGGGAGCGGGAGACCCAGTACTTC.

The chain couples TRBV7-8 to TRBJ2-5; D may correspond to TRBD1 or TRBD2 (5 bases each). The V end was cut by 5 bases, the J end by 7 bases, with 14 bases between. Germline V gives CDR1 SGHVS, CDR2 FQNEAQ. CDR3 size: 13 residues. The CDR3 nucleotides read TGTGCCAGCAGCACCGGGACCACAGGGACCCAGTACTTC. Its translation is CASSTGTTGTQYF.